The sample holds one count of the clone carrying this T cell receptor beta chain. Its antigen is as yet unknown. These data originate in a study of T-cell reconstitution after alpha-beta-depleted transplantation in children. Study-level points and caveats: T-cell counts and diversity were attributed mostly to newly produced T cells one year after transplant.

Preparation of the TCRbeta library used unique molecular identifiers. MiXCR, run by TCRdb on the PCR reads, gives a single entry per CDR3 protein. This table holds 70,000 to 95,000 distinct CDR3 sequences, around a sixth found once. The material sequenced was PBMCs, mostly from graft donor cells, taken 180 days after TCRalphabeta/CD19-depleted stem cell transplant. This TCR came from a male patient aged 2 to 9 who had a stem cell transplant for acute lymphoblastic leukemia, so the T cells may come from the graft donor.

The CDR3 loop is CASSVEGQETQYF. The CDR3 DNA is TGCGCCAGCAGCGTTGAAGGACAAGAGACCCAGTACTTC. The V gene is TRBV5-1, the J gene TRBJ2-5, with D uncertain. Trimming took 4 bases from V and 2 from J, leaving 9 bases between them. The length of the CDR3 is 13 residues. Per germline, CDR1 SGHRS and CDR2 YFSETQ.